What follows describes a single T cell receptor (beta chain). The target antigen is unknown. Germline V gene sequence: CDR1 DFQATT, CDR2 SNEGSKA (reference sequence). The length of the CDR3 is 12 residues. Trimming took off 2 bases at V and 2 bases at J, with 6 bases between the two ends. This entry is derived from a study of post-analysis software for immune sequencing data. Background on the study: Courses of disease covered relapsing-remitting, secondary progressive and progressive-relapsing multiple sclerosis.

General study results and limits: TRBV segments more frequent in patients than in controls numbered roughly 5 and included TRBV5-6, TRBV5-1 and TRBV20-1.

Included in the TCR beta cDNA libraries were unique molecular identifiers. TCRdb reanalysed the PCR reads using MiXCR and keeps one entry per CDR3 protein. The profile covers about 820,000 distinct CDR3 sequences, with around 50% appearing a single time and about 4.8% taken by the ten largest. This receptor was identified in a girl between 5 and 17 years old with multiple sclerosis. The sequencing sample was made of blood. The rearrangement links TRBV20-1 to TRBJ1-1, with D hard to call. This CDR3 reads CSARRPNTEAFF. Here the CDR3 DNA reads TGCAGTGCTAGACGGCCTAACACTGAAGCTTTCTTT.